This entry describes one TCR beta chain. This sample was included in a study of blood T cell repertoires in COVID-19. At the level of the study: COVID-19 samples, acute and convalescent, were from the United States, Italy and Spain. PBMCs, B-cell-depleted T cells, or T cells provided the cDNA or gDNA that made up the material.

Per the study methods: Using reference gene primer amplification, nucleated cell counts were estimated. The table came from immunoSEQ multiplex PCR; TCRdb's copy has only in-frame clones and leaves some out. That table supplies the V and J calls and clone size; D and trimming were determined from the DNA. Seen here are roughly 230,000 clones, over 80% observed once, and the top ten hold approximately 5.7%. This CDR3 has 15 amino acids. Germline V gene data show CDR1 as ENHRY and CDR2 as SYGVKD. V lost 2 bases to trimming and J lost 4 bases, with 12 bases between them. This chain joins TRBV10-3 and TRBJ1-3, with D unresolved. This clonotype originated in a human donor in a cohort sampled during active COVID-19. Sequencing was performed on peripheral blood. The CDR3 here is CAISETWGEGNTIYF. CDR3 nucleotides: TGTGCCATCAGTGAGACTTGGGGAGAGGGAAACACCATATATTTT.